A single sample gave rise to the 18 T cell receptor beta chains below, sequenced in a study of CD8+CD57+ T cells in acquired aplastic anemia. TCR beta VDJ and CDR3 profiling used genomic DNA as template. MiXCR was run by TCRdb on the reads, yielding one entry per CDR3 protein. The sample has 150,000 to 200,000 distinct CDR3 sequences, 64% seen once. Material: sorted CD4+, CD8+, or CD8+CD57+ T cells (not recorded which) from PBMCs. The receptors derive from a human donor with severe aplastic anemia or a healthy control (not recorded which).

This chain connects TRBV2 to TRBJ2-5; 7 positions match TRBD2. Germline values: CDR1 SNHLY, CDR2 FYNNEI. This CDR3 comprises 14 residues. Trimming took 7 bases from V and 5 from J; bases not matched to a gene: 10. Here the CDR3 reads CASTLGGSRETQYF. The CDR3, as DNA: TGTGCCAGCACCCTCGGGGGGTCCAGGGAGACCCAGTACTTC.

The chain has TRBV12-3 or TRBV12-4 and TRBJ1-2; 8 nucleotides line up with TRBD1. This CDR3 has 16 residues. With 3 bases clipped from V and 6 bases from J, the junction kept 12 bases outside the gene matches. The CDR3 DNA sequence: TGTGCCAGCAGTTTCCCCGGACAGGGAATTGATAATGGCTACACCTTC. Amino acid sequence: CASSFPGQGIDNGYTF.

This chain joins TRBV14 and TRBJ2-7, with 7 bases fitting TRBD1. Germline V CDR1 and CDR2: SGHDN, FVKESK. The CDR3 covers 14 residues. With V trimmed by 6 bases and J by 2 bases, 7 bases remained unmatched. CDR3 coding DNA: TGTGCCAGCAGGGCAACAGGGGCGACCTACGAGCAGTACTTC. It encodes CASRATGATYEQYF.

This clonotype was detected many times. This chain links TRBV7-3 with TRBJ2-3; 7 bases fit TRBD2. The V segment lost 3 bases and the J segment 2 bases; nucleotides outside the gene matches: 5. This CDR3 contains 15 residues. Germline CDR1 and CDR2: SGHTA and FQGTGA. The chain's CDR3 is CASSLGLTLTDTQYF. CDR3 nucleotide sequence: TGTGCCAGCAGCTTGGGACTAACGCTCACAGATACGCAGTATTTT.

The J gene is TRBJ2-5, the V gene TRBV7-2; 7 bases line up with TRBD1. V was clipped by 6 bases and J by 2 bases; unmatched bases: 6. Germline CDR1 reads SGHTA; CDR2 reads FQGNSA. This CDR3 contains 14 residues. The CDR3 loop reads CASRKGTAQETQYF. The CDR3 DNA reads TGTGCCAGCAGGAAAGGGACAGCTCAAGAGACCCAGTACTTC.

The chain employs TRBV7-2 and TRBJ1-4; a possible D gene is TRBD1 (5 bases). The CDR3 extends over 15 amino acids. Trimming cost V 2 bases and J 4 bases, with 11 bases left between them. Germline values: CDR1 SGHTA, CDR2 FQGNSA. The CDR3 sequence: CASSLTRGFNEKLFF. The CDR3 DNA follows: TGTGCCAGCAGCTTAACTAGGGGATTTAATGAAAAACTGTTTTTT.

The V and J genes are TRBV7-9 and TRBJ2-3; weak D call: TRBD2 (5 bases). CDR1 is SEHNR and CDR2 is FQNEAQ in the germline V gene (reference sequence). This CDR3 comprises 14 residues. The V and J ends lost 1 base and 6 bases respectively, with 11 bases between them. The chain's CDR3 is CASSLGTPGDTQYF. CDR3 coding DNA: TGTGCCAGCAGCTTAGGGACTCCCGGGGATACGCAGTATTTT. The full variable domain, completed using reference TRBV7-9 and TRBJ2-3, is DTGVSQNPRHKITKRGQNVTFRCDPISEHNRLYWYRQTLGQGPEFLTYFQNEAQLEKSRLLSDRFSAERPKGSFSTLEIQRTEQGDSAMYLCASSLGTPGDTQYFGPGTRLTVL.

The chain has TRBV18 and TRBJ2-3; the D is unclear. The CDR3 extends over 13 amino acids. V was cut by 4 bases and J by 6 bases, with 11 bases left in between. The germline V gene encodes CDR1 KGHSH and CDR2 LQKENI. CDR3 sequence reads: CASSQRRVDTQYF. The CDR3 region has the DNA TGTGCCAGCTCACAGAGACGCGTGGATACGCAGTATTTT. The variable domain in full, completed from reference TRBV18 and TRBJ2-3, reads NAGVMQNPRHLVRRRGQEARLRCSPMKGHSHVYWYRQLPEEGLKFMVYLQKENIIDESGMPKERFSAEFPKEGPSILRIQQVVRGDSAAYFCASSQRRVDTQYFGPGTRLTVL.

V and J are TRBV5-5 and TRBJ1-5, with D hard to call. CDR3 length: 15 amino acids. With 4 bases removed from V and 2 bases from J, the gap between germline ends came to 13 bases. Germline V lookup: CDR1 SGHKS, CDR2 YYEKEE (reference sequence). The CDR3 loop is CASSLWGSGNQPQHF. The CDR3 DNA is TGTGCCAGCAGCCTCTGGGGTAGCGGCAATCAGCCCCAGCATTTT. Combining the CDR3 with reference TRBV5-5 and TRBJ1-5 gives the whole variable domain DAGVTQSPTHLIKTRGQQVTLRCSPISGHKSVSWYQQVLGQGPQFIFQYYEKEERGRGNFPDRFSARQFPNYSSELNVNALLLGDSALYLCASSLWGSGNQPQHFGDGTRLSIL.

J is TRBJ1-4 and V is TRBV7-8; 9 bases match TRBD1. CDR3 length equals 17 residues. Germline CDR1 SGHVS, CDR2 FQNEAQ. The junction had 12 bases not matched to a gene; V was cut back by 2 bases and J by 8 bases. The CDR3 sequence is CASSLTPRTGENEKLFF. CDR3 in DNA: TGTGCCAGCAGCTTAACCCCCCGGACAGGGGAGAACGAAAAACTGTTTTTT. Full variable domain (outside the CDR3, taken from reference TRBV7-8 and TRBJ1-4): GAGVSQSPRYKVAKRGQDVALRCDPISGHVSLFWYQQALGQGPEFLTYFQNEAQLDKSGLPSDRFFAERPEGSVSTLKIQRTQQEDSAVYLCASSLTPRTGENEKLFFGSGTQLSVL.

The chain combines TRBV20-1 with TRBJ2-7, with D unclear. The germline V gene encodes CDR1 DFQATT and CDR2 SNEGSKA (reference sequence). The ends were cut back, 2 bases at V and 6 bases at J, with 14 bases in the middle. The CDR3 extends over 13 amino acids. CDR3 nucleotide sequence: TGCAGTGCTAGATACGTGACCGGTCTCGAGCAGTACTTC. Its protein product is CSARYVTGLEQYF.

In the case of this clonotype: An end of the junction does not agree with germline; a read error may underlie this. The chain uses TRBV3-1 and TRBJ1-1; D is perhaps TRBD1 (6 bases). The CDR3 sequence is 13 residues long. The germline gives CDR1 LGHDT, CDR2 YNNKEL (reference sequence). The CDR3 region has the DNA TGTGCCAGCAGCCCAGGGACAAACACTGAAACTTTCTTT. Translated, it gives CASSPGTNTETFF.

This clonotype was observed at least ten times. V is TRBV9 and J is TRBJ2-7, with 8 bases identical to TRBD1. V lost 4 bases to trimming and J lost 6 bases; unmatched junction nucleotides: 15. This CDR3 contains 16 residues. Germline CDR1 reads SGDLS; CDR2 reads YYNGEE. The CDR3 DNA sequence: TGTGCCAGCAGCTTCACCACCGGGACAGGATTGGCCGAGCAGTACTTC. Amino acids: CASSFTTGTGLAEQYF.

This chain connects TRBV7-3 to TRBJ2-5, with unresolved D. Germline loops: CDR1 SGHTA, CDR2 FQGTGA. Trimming cost V 2 bases and J 4 bases, with 8 bases left between them. The CDR3 loop spans 13 amino acids. CDR3 residues: CASSLERRETQYF. DNA of the CDR3: TGTGCCAGCAGCTTAGAGCGTAGAGAGACCCAGTACTTC.

The gene calls are TRBV2 and TRBJ2-1, with TRBD2 as a possible D gene (7 bases). The CDR3 is 15 amino acids. Trimming shortened V by 6 bases and J by 5 bases, and 17 bases separated the two germline ends. Germline loops: CDR1 SNHLY, CDR2 FYNNEI. CDR3 in DNA: TGTGCCAGCAGCCTAGGGGGGGTTCTTAACAATGAGCAGTTCTTC. Amino acids: CASSLGGVLNNEQFF.

Ten or more counts support this clonotype. This rearrangement joins TRBV28 to TRBJ1-3; a possible D gene is TRBD1 (5 bases). V lost 9 bases and J 0 bases, leaving 9 bases between the germline ends. Germline V gene sequence: CDR1 MDHEN, CDR2 SYDVKM. The length of the CDR3 is 13 residues. The CDR3 protein is CASEGSSGNTIYF. Written as DNA, the CDR3 is TGTGCCAGTGAGGGGAGCTCTGGAAACACCATATATTTT.

This chain joins TRBV24-1 and TRBJ2-1, with 13 bases that match TRBD2. The CDR3 loop spans 14 amino acids. V lost 5 bases to trimming and J lost 8 bases; unmatched junction nucleotides: 2. Germline V lookup: CDR1 KGHDR, CDR2 SFDVKD. The CDR3 nucleotides are TGTGCCACCAGTGGCGGACTAGCGGGAGATGAGCAGTTCTTC. This gives the protein CATSGGLAGDEQFF.

About this clonotype: The conserved phenylalanine or tryptophan normally closing the CDR3 is absent here, so this likely arose from a read error. This chain links TRBV5-1 with TRBJ2-2; possible D gene TRBD1, 8 bases. From germline, CDR1 is SGHRS and CDR2 YFSETQ. The CDR3 is 15 amino acids. The V and J ends lost 3 bases and 5 bases respectively, with 14 bases between them. The CDR3 loop is CASSYGQGGTGELFS. The CDR3 DNA is TGCGCCAGCAGCTATGGACAGGGAGGGACCGGGGAGCTGTTTTCT.